A selection of T cell receptor beta chains follows, all from one sample in a study of T cell responses to AZD1222 COVID-19 vaccine. Data came from immunoSEQ multiplex PCR; TCRdb stores just in-frame clones and leaves some out. The sample has approximately 70,000 clones, approximately 80% seen once. Here the sequenced sample was peripheral blood, taken 28 days after the second AZD1222 dose. The receptors come from an adult who received the AZD1222 COVID-19 vaccine. Each CDR3 is given with its conserved first and last residue. Each record gives: CDR3 protein, CDR3 DNA, V gene, J gene, clone size, D gene. The D gene is left open where the match is weak. Part of the rows lack a size; the others show once, few, many or a class for expanded clones.

CDR3 protein: CASSPEERGTDTQYF
CDR3 DNA: TGTGCCAGCAGCCCCGAGGAACGGGGTACAGATACGCAGTATTTT
V gene: TRBV6-5
J gene: TRBJ2-3
clone size: .
D gene: .

CDR3 protein: CASSEFGGGSYEQYF
CDR3 DNA: TGTGCCAGCAGTGAATTCGGGGGGGGCTCCTACGAGCAGTACTTC
V gene: TRBV2
J gene: TRBJ2-7
clone size: medium-sized
D gene: TRBD2

CDR3 protein: CASSSRDRDTDTQYF
CDR3 DNA: TGTGCCAGCAGCTCGCGGGACAGGGATACAGATACGCAGTATTTT
V gene: TRBV5-4
J gene: TRBJ2-3
clone size: .
D gene: TRBD1

CDR3 protein: CASTQQGRDTQYF
CDR3 DNA: TGTGCCAGCACCCAGCAGGGGCGGGATACGCAGTATTTT
V gene: TRBV3-1/TRBV3-2
J gene: TRBJ2-3
clone size: .
D gene: .

CDR3 protein: CAISDGARGNIQYF
CDR3 DNA: TGTGCCATCAGTGATGGGGCGCGGGGAAACATTCAGTACTTC
V gene: TRBV10-3
J gene: TRBJ2-4
clone size: few
D gene: .

CDR3 protein: CASSFQGIVGEKLFF
CDR3 DNA: TGTGCCAGCAGCTTCCAGGGAATAGTCGGTGAAAAACTGTTTTTT
V gene: TRBV7-9
J gene: TRBJ1-4
clone size: few
D gene: .

CDR3 protein: CASSEEGFGYGYTF
CDR3 DNA: TGTGCCAGCAGTGAAGAAGGGTTTGGCTATGGCTACACCTTC
V gene: TRBV2
J gene: TRBJ1-2
clone size: .
D gene: .

CDR3 protein: CASSYSEGGPYEQYF
CDR3 DNA: TGTGCCAGCAGTTACTCAGAGGGGGGCCCCTACGAGCAGTACTTC
V gene: TRBV6-5
J gene: TRBJ2-7
clone size: .
D gene: .

CDR3 protein: CAIRHGDRNTEAFF
CDR3 DNA: TGTGCCATCAGGCATGGCGACAGGAACACTGAAGCTTTCTTT
V gene: TRBV10-3
J gene: TRBJ1-1
clone size: .
D gene: .

CDR3 protein: CAWSPGQTTDTQYF
CDR3 DNA: TGTGCCTGGAGCCCAGGACAGACCACAGATACGCAGTATTTT
V gene: TRBV30
J gene: TRBJ2-3
clone size: .
D gene: .

CDR3 protein: CASSQGGGAAGELFF
CDR3 DNA: TGTGCCAGCAGCCAAGGAGGGGGGGCCGCCGGGGAGCTGTTTTTT
V gene: TRBV3-1/TRBV3-2
J gene: TRBJ2-2
clone size: .
D gene: .

CDR3 protein: CASSPGSAYGYTF
CDR3 DNA: TGTGCCAGCAGTCCCGGGAGCGCCTATGGCTACACCTTC
V gene: TRBV6-5
J gene: TRBJ1-2
clone size: .
D gene: .

CDR3 protein: CASSQGPGGIGANVLTF
CDR3 DNA: TGCGCCAGCAGCCAAGGTCCAGGGGGCATTGGGGCCAACGTCCTGACTTTC
V gene: TRBV4-3
J gene: TRBJ2-6
clone size: few
D gene: TRBD1

CDR3 protein: CASSEPEAFF
CDR3 DNA: TGCGCCAGCAGTGAACCTGAAGCTTTCTTT
V gene: TRBV10-1
J gene: TRBJ1-1
clone size: .
D gene: .

CDR3 protein: CASSPPNGNTGELFF
CDR3 DNA: TGTGCCAGCTCACCACCGAACGGGAACACCGGGGAGCTGTTTTTT
V gene: TRBV18
J gene: TRBJ2-2
clone size: .
D gene: .

CDR3 protein: CASSADWDRANTGELFF
CDR3 DNA: TGTGCCAGCAGCGCCGACTGGGACAGGGCGAACACCGGGGAGCTGTTTTTT
V gene: TRBV5-4
J gene: TRBJ2-2
clone size: .
D gene: TRBD1

CDR3 protein: CASSPQGGGETQYF
CDR3 DNA: TGCGCCAGCAGCCCCCAGGGCGGGGGTGAGACCCAGTACTTC
V gene: TRBV5-1
J gene: TRBJ2-5
clone size: .
D gene: TRBD2

CDR3 protein: CASSEQDMGETQYF
CDR3 DNA: TGTGCCAGCAGTGAGCAGGACATGGGAGAGACCCAGTACTTC
V gene: TRBV2
J gene: TRBJ2-5
clone size: .
D gene: .

CDR3 protein: CASSEFTGEGGYTF
CDR3 DNA: TGTGCCAGCAGTGAATTCACAGGGGAGGGCGGCTACACCTTC
V gene: TRBV6-1
J gene: TRBJ1-2
clone size: .
D gene: TRBD1

CDR3 protein: CSVGENRAGEQYF
CDR3 DNA: TGCAGCGTTGGGGAGAACAGGGCCGGAGAGCAGTACTTC
V gene: TRBV29-1
J gene: TRBJ2-7
clone size: few
D gene: .

CDR3 protein: CASRPGQVYNSPLHF
CDR3 DNA: TGCGCCAGCAGACCGGGACAGGTCTATAATTCACCCCTCCACTTT
V gene: TRBV5-1
J gene: TRBJ1-6
clone size: .
D gene: TRBD1

CDR3 protein: CASSAMGLSGNTIYF
CDR3 DNA: TGTGCCAGCAGTGCGATGGGGCTCTCTGGAAACACCATATATTTT
V gene: TRBV2
J gene: TRBJ1-3
clone size: .
D gene: .

CDR3 protein: CASSPVNEKLFF
CDR3 DNA: TGTGCCAGCAGTCCAGTCAATGAAAAACTGTTTTTT
V gene: TRBV2
J gene: TRBJ1-4
clone size: .
D gene: .

CDR3 protein: CASSLRGALNTEAFF
CDR3 DNA: TGTGCCAGCAGCCTTCGGGGGGCCCTGAACACTGAAGCTTTCTTT
V gene: TRBV11-2
J gene: TRBJ1-1
clone size: .
D gene: .

CDR3 protein: CASSEEGWYEQYF
CDR3 DNA: TGTGCCAGCAGTGAAGAGGGTTGGTACGAGCAGTACTTC
V gene: TRBV6-1
J gene: TRBJ2-7
clone size: .
D gene: .

CDR3 protein: CATSRGTGTNQPQHF
CDR3 DNA: TGTGCCACCAGCAGAGGGACAGGAACTAATCAGCCCCAGCATTTT
V gene: TRBV15
J gene: TRBJ1-5
clone size: .
D gene: TRBD1

CDR3 protein: CAWSRTGVRSEAFF
CDR3 DNA: TGTGCCTGGAGCCGAACAGGGGTTCGTTCTGAAGCTTTCTTT
V gene: TRBV30
J gene: TRBJ1-1
clone size: .
D gene: TRBD1

CDR3 protein: CASSPRQGAGEQFF
CDR3 DNA: TGCGCCAGCAGCCCACGACAGGGGGCGGGTGAGCAGTTCTTC
V gene: TRBV5-1
J gene: TRBJ2-1
clone size: .
D gene: TRBD1

CDR3 protein: CASSETGVAYEQYF
CDR3 DNA: TGTGCCAGCAGTGAAACAGGGGTGGCCTACGAGCAGTACTTC
V gene: TRBV9
J gene: TRBJ2-7
clone size: .
D gene: TRBD1

CDR3 protein: CASSWDRGKFGNTIYF
CDR3 DNA: TGTGCCAGCAGCTGGGACAGGGGGAAGTTTGGAAACACCATATATTTT
V gene: TRBV2
J gene: TRBJ1-3
clone size: .
D gene: TRBD1

CDR3 protein: CASSYYPDSPEAFF
CDR3 DNA: TGTGCCAGCAGTTACTATCCAGACAGCCCTGAAGCTTTCTTT
V gene: TRBV6-2/TRBV6-3
J gene: TRBJ1-1
clone size: .
D gene: .

CDR3 protein: CAISPRGDEQYF
CDR3 DNA: TGTGCCATCAGCCCCCGGGGGGACGAGCAGTACTTC
V gene: TRBV10-3
J gene: TRBJ2-7
clone size: .
D gene: TRBD2

CDR3 protein: CASSRRQGRDQPQHF
CDR3 DNA: TGTGCCAGCAGTAGAAGACAGGGTAGGGATCAGCCCCAGCATTTT
V gene: TRBV6-5
J gene: TRBJ1-5
clone size: .
D gene: TRBD1

CDR3 protein: CASSSPGSSYNEQFF
CDR3 DNA: TGTGCCAGCAGTTCCCCCGGGAGCTCCTACAATGAGCAGTTCTTC
V gene: TRBV28
J gene: TRBJ2-1
clone size: .
D gene: .

CDR3 protein: CATALQINSPLHF
CDR3 DNA: TGTGCCACGGCACTACAGATTAATTCACCCCTCCACTTT
V gene: TRBV2
J gene: TRBJ1-6
clone size: .
D gene: .

CDR3 protein: CASSMPGEHEQFF
CDR3 DNA: TGTGCCAGTAGTATGCCGGGGGAACATGAGCAGTTCTTC
V gene: TRBV19
J gene: TRBJ2-1
clone size: .
D gene: .

CDR3 protein: CASSLKRAGAEQFF
CDR3 DNA: TGTGCCAGCAGCTTGAAGAGGGCAGGGGCTGAGCAGTTCTTC
V gene: TRBV5-6
J gene: TRBJ2-1
clone size: .
D gene: .

CDR3 protein: CASTGISGNTIYF
CDR3 DNA: TGTGCCAGCACCGGGATCTCTGGAAACACCATATATTTT
V gene: TRBV3-1/TRBV3-2
J gene: TRBJ1-3
clone size: .
D gene: .

CDR3 protein: CASSQDLWGNTEAFF
CDR3 DNA: TGCGCCAGCAGCCAAGACCTGTGGGGGAACACTGAAGCTTTCTTT
V gene: TRBV4-1
J gene: TRBJ1-1
clone size: .
D gene: .

CDR3 protein: CASSPRQANNYGYTF
CDR3 DNA: TGTGCCAGCAGCCCCCGACAGGCCAATAACTATGGCTACACCTTC
V gene: TRBV9
J gene: TRBJ1-2
clone size: .
D gene: .

CDR3 protein: CASSQVERAWEQYF
CDR3 DNA: TGCGCCAGCAGCCAAGTTGAGAGGGCGTGGGAGCAGTACTTC
V gene: TRBV4-1
J gene: TRBJ2-7
clone size: few
D gene: .

CDR3 protein: CASIQLAMGNEQFF
CDR3 DNA: TGTGCCAGCATTCAACTAGCGATGGGTAATGAGCAGTTCTTC
V gene: TRBV2
J gene: TRBJ2-1
clone size: .
D gene: TRBD2

CDR3 protein: CASSLGDRYITGELFF
CDR3 DNA: TGCGCCAGCAGCTTGGGGGACAGGTATATCACCGGGGAGCTGTTTTTT
V gene: TRBV5-1
J gene: TRBJ2-2
clone size: once
D gene: TRBD1

CDR3 protein: CASSPKYRFSNQPQHF
CDR3 DNA: TGTGCCAGCAGCCCTAAATACAGGTTTAGCAATCAGCCCCAGCATTTT
V gene: TRBV3-1/TRBV3-2
J gene: TRBJ1-5
clone size: .
D gene: .

CDR3 protein: CASSIGTGGYEQYF
CDR3 DNA: TGTGCCAGTAGTATAGGGACAGGGGGCTACGAGCAGTACTTC
V gene: TRBV19
J gene: TRBJ2-7
clone size: few
D gene: TRBD1

CDR3 protein: CASRGEGGRYEQYF
CDR3 DNA: TGTGCCAGCAGGGGGGAAGGGGGCCGCTACGAGCAGTACTTC
V gene: TRBV6-5
J gene: TRBJ2-7
clone size: .
D gene: TRBD1

CDR3 protein: CSVTGGSDYGYTF
CDR3 DNA: TGCAGCGTTACAGGGGGCAGCGACTATGGCTACACCTTC
V gene: TRBV29-1
J gene: TRBJ1-2
clone size: .
D gene: TRBD1

CDR3 protein: CASSASGTGGTRKLFF
CDR3 DNA: TGTGCCAGCAGCGCGTCCGGGACAGGGGGTACGAGAAAACTGTTTTTT
V gene: TRBV7-9
J gene: TRBJ1-4
clone size: .
D gene: TRBD1

CDR3 protein: CASSITWNTEAFF
CDR3 DNA: TGTGCCAGTAGTATTACCTGGAACACTGAAGCTTTCTTT
V gene: TRBV19
J gene: TRBJ1-1
clone size: .
D gene: .

CDR3 protein: CASSNRQGEFRWDNQPQHF
CDR3 DNA: TGTGCCAGTAGTAACCGACAGGGGGAGTTTCGGTGGGACAATCAGCCCCAGCATTTT
V gene: TRBV19
J gene: TRBJ1-5
clone size: .
D gene: TRBD1

CDR3 protein: CASSSSKRGISTDTQYF
CDR3 DNA: TGTGCCAGTAGTAGTTCAAAGCGGGGGATTAGCACAGATACGCAGTATTTT
V gene: TRBV19
J gene: TRBJ2-3
clone size: .
D gene: TRBD2

CDR3 protein: CASSLEYRQETQYF
CDR3 DNA: TGTGCCAGCAGCTTGGAATACAGACAAGAGACCCAGTACTTC
V gene: TRBV5-4
J gene: TRBJ2-5
clone size: .
D gene: .

CDR3 protein: CASSRPGSGRETQYF
CDR3 DNA: TGTGCCAGCAGCCGACCAGGCAGCGGCAGAGAGACCCAGTACTTC
V gene: TRBV5-4
J gene: TRBJ2-5
clone size: few
D gene: .

CDR3 protein: CASSQRRQGAYEQYF
CDR3 DNA: TGTGCCAGCAGCCAACGTCGTCAGGGGGCGTACGAGCAGTACTTC
V gene: TRBV7-8
J gene: TRBJ2-7
clone size: few
D gene: TRBD1

CDR3 protein: CAWSVLRRGVAEQYF
CDR3 DNA: TGTGCCTGGAGTGTACTCCGGCGGGGGGTTGCCGAGCAGTACTTC
V gene: TRBV30
J gene: TRBJ2-7
clone size: .
D gene: TRBD2